The T cell receptor beta chain described here comes from a study of blood T cells in healthy people across ages. Study-wide points: Using unsorted PBMCs precluded a conclusive naive versus antigen-experienced comparison.

Germline V gives CDR1 SEHNR, CDR2 FQNEAQ (reference sequence). The CDR3 loop spans 15 amino acids. V dropped 2 bases and J dropped 2 bases, with 11 bases sitting between them. A sample-barcoded 5' primer and a J-beta primer mix were used in a second PCR of roughly 6 to 12 cycles. Through a template-switch adaptor with 12 random nucleotides, each cDNA molecule received a tag. Each CDR3 protein is one row after TCRdb ran MiXCR on the 5' RACE reads. The data contain approximately 830,000 distinct CDR3 sequences, approximately 59% of them singletons. This clonotype was counted between two and nine times. The antigen remains undetermined. Samples had at least 6 million PBMCs isolated from them.

The TCR was taken from a man between 25 and 39 years old in good health. The sequenced sample consisted of blood. The chain has TRBV7-9 and TRBJ2-3; D may be TRBD2 (6 bases). Here the CDR3 DNA reads TGTGCCAGCAGCTTACTTGGGACTTCCACAGATACGCAGTATTTT. Translating it yields CASSLLGTSTDTQYF.